This entry describes one T cell receptor (beta chain). TCRdb itself ran the PCR reads through MiXCR, one entry per CDR3 protein. The table includes some 16,000 distinct CDR3 sequences, around 48% detected once. V lost 0 bases, J lost 11 bases, and 10 bases lay in between. The CDR3 is 12 residues long. Germline V gene sequence: CDR1 SSHAT, CDR2 FNYEAQ (reference sequence). These data come from a study of tumor-infiltrating lymphocytes in oesophageal squamous cell carcinoma. The receptor was derived from a male donor with esophageal squamous cell carcinoma. The chain joins TRBV7-7 to TRBJ2-5; D call uncertain. Sequencing was performed on esophageal tumor tissue. Here the CDR3 DNA reads TGTGCCAGCAGCTTAGCGTCGAATGAGCAGTACTTC. Encoded protein: CASSLASNEQYF.